This paragraph reports one T cell receptor (beta chain). The sample comes from a study of blood T cell repertoires in COVID-19. Across the whole study: Researchers got acute and convalescent COVID-19 samples from the United States, Italy and Spain.

Clinical history as reported by participants underpinned cohort assignment. There are 13 residues in the CDR3. V was trimmed by 5 bases and J by 8 bases, leaving 15 bases between them. Assay: immunoSEQ multiplex PCR; the TCRdb copy retains only in-frame clones and omits some. Here the sample spans 150,000 to 250,000 clones, roughly 82% being singletons. The source material was PBMCs or T cells enriched from blood (not recorded which). This chain joins TRBV12-3 or TRBV12-4 and TRBJ1-2; TRBD1 is a possible D gene (6 bases). The TCR sequence derives from a man aged 40-49 years who had recovered from COVID-19. CDR3 nucleotides: TGTGCCAGCAGTGGACAGCCTTCCCAGGGCTACACCTTC. It yields the protein CASSGQPSQGYTF.